This TCR beta chain was obtained from a study of OX40 agonist ivuxolimab in advanced cancers. Whole-study context: Patients received ivuxolimab, an agonistic anti-OX40 (CD134) antibody. General observations from the study: Averaging showed that CD8+ T cells had more expanded clones than CD4+ did.

Of note for this clone: Its antigen is currently unknown.

Germline V gene sequence: CDR1 SNHLY, CDR2 FYNNEI. V shed 5 bases and J shed 4 bases, with 16 bases lying between them. CDR3 length: 15 amino acids. Profiling relied on immunoSEQ multiplex PCR, and the TCRdb table lists in-frame clones only, not all of them. The sample holds 75,000 to 95,000 clones, around 87% seen once. With baseline, cycle 4 day 1, and cycle 7 day 1 as timepoints, blood was sampled. The receptor was isolated from an adult with an advanced solid tumor such as melanoma, head and neck, liver or kidney cancer. The V gene is TRBV2, the J gene TRBJ2-3; D is unclear. This material consisted of CD4+ or CD8+ T cells sorted from blood, taken in a trial of the OX40 agonist ivuxolimab. CDR3 sequence reads: CASSPGSLDSDTQYF. CDR3 nucleotide sequence: TGTGCCAGCAGTCCCGGATCGCTAGACTCAGATACGCAGTATTTT.